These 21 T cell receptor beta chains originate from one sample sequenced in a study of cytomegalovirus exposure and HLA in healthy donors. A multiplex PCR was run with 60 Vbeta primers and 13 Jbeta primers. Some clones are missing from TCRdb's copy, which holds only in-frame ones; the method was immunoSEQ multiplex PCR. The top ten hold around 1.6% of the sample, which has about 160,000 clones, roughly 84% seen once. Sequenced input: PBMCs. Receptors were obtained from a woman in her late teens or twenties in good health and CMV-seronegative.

CDR3 DNA: TGTGCCAGCATAAAGAGTGCAGCACCAGGGAACACTGAAGCTTTCTTT. The encoded protein is CASIKSAAPGNTEAFF. This chain connects TRBV28 to TRBJ1-1; D is uncertain. With 7 bases removed from V and 1 base from J, the gap between germline ends came to 19 bases. The CDR3 covers 16 residues. The V gene's germline CDR1 is MDHEN and CDR2 SYDVKM.

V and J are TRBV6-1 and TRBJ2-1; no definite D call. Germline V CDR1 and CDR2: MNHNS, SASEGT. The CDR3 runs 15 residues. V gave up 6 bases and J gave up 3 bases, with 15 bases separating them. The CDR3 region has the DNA TGTGCCAGCAGCGAGACTGGAGAAAACTACAATGAGCAGTTCTTC. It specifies CASSETGENYNEQFF.

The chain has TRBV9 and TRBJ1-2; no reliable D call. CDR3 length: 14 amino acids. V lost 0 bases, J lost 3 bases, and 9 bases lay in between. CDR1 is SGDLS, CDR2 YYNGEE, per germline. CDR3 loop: CASSVGNTDYGYTF. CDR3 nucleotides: TGTGCCAGCAGCGTAGGAAACACCGACTATGGCTACACCTTC.

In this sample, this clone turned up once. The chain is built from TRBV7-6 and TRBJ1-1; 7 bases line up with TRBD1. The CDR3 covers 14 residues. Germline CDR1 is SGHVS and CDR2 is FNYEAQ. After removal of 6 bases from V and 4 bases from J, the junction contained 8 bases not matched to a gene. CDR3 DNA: TGTGCCAGCAGACAACACAGGGGTGCCACTGAAGCTTTCTTT. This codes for CASRQHRGATEAFF.

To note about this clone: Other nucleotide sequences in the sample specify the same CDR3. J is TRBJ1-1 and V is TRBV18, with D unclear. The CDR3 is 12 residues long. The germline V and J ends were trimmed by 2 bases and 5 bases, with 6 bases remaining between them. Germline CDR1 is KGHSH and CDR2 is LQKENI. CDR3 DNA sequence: TGTGCCAGCTCACCATCGAGGACTGAAGCTTTCTTT. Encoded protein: CASSPSRTEAFF.

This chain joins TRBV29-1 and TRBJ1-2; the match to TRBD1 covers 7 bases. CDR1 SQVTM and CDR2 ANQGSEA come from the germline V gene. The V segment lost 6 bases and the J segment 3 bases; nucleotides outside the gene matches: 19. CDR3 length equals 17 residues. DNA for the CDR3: TGCAGCGTACAATCGACAGGGCCTTATAGGGTCCACTATGGCTACACCTTC. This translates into CSVQSTGPYRVHYGYTF.

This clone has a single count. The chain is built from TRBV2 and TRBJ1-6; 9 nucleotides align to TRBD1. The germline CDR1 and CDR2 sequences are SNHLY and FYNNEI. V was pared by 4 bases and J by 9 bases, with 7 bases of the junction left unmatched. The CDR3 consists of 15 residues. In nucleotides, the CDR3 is TGTGCCAGCAGTGCGGACAGGGGTAAAGTTTCACCCCTCCACTTT. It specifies CASSADRGKVSPLHF.

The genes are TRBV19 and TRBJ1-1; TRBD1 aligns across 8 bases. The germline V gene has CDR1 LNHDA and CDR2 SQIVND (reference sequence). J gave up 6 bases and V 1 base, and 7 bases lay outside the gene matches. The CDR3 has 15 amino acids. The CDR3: CASSIGGRGRPEAFF. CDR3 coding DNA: TGTGCCAGTAGTATAGGAGGCAGGGGGCGTCCTGAAGCTTTCTTT.

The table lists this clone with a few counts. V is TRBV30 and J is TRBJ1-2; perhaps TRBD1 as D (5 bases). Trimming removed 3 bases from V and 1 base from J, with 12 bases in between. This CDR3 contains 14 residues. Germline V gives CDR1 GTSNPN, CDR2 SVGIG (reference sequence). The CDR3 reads CAWSPAGDNYGYTF. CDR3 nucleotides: TGTGCCTGGAGCCCTGCGGGGGATAACTATGGCTACACCTTC.

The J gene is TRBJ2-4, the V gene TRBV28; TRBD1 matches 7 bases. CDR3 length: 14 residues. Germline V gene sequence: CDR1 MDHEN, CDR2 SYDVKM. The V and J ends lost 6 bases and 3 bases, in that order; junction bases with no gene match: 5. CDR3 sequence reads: CASRIDRVKNIQYF. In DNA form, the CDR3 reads TGTGCCAGCAGGATCGACAGGGTCAAAAACATTCAGTACTTC.

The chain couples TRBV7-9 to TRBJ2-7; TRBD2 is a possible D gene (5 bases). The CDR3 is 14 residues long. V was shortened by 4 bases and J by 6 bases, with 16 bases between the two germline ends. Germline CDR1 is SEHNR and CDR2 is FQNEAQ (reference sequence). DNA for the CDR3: TGTGCCAGCAGCTCGGGGTCGACGGCTACCGAGCAGTACTTC. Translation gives CASSSGSTATEQYF.

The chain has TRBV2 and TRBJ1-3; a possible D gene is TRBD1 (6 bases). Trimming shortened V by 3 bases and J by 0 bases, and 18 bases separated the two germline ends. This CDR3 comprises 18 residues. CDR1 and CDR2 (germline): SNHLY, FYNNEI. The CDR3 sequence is CASSERGRQAYSGNTIYF. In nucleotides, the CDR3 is TGTGCCAGCAGTGAGAGGGGTAGACAGGCGTACTCTGGAAACACCATATATTTT.

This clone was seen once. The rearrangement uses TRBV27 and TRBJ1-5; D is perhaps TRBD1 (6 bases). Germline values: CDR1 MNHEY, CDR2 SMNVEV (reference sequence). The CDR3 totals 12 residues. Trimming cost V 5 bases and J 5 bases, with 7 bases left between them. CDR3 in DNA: TGTGCCAGCAGTAGACAGGATCAGCCCCAGCATTTT. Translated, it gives CASSRQDQPQHF.

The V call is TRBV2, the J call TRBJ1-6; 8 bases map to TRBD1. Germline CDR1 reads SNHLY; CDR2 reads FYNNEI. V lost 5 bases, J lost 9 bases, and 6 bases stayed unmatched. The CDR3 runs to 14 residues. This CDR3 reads CASSPQGAPSPLHF. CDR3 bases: TGTGCCAGCAGTCCCCAGGGGGCTCCTTCACCCCTCCACTTT.

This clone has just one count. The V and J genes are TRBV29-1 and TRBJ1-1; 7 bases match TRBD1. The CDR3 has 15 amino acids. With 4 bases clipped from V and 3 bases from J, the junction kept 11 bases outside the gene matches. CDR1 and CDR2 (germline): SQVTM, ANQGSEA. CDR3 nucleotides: TGCAGCGTTGGGGTCCTCGACAGGGTGGACACTGAAGCTTTCTTT. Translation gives CSVGVLDRVDTEAFF. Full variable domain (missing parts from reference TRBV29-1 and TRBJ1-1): SAVISQKPSRDICQRGTSLTIQCQVDSQVTMMFWYRQQPGQSLTLIATANQGSEATYESGFVIDKFPISRPNLTFSTLTVSNMSPEDSSIYLCSVGVLDRVDTEAFFGQGTRLTVV.

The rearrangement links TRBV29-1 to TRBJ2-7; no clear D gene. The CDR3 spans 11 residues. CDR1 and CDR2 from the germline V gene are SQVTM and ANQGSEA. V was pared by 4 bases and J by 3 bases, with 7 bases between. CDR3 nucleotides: TGCAGCGTTGTAACAGTCTACGAGCAGTACTTC. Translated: CSVVTVYEQYF.

This CDR3 is CAWRTRDLSSYNSPLHF. The CDR3 DNA reads TGTGCCTGGAGGACGCGGGACCTAAGCTCCTATAATTCACCCCTCCACTTT. This chain joins TRBV30 and TRBJ1-6, with D tentatively TRBD1 (5 bases). Trimming took 3 bases from V and 0 from J, leaving 15 bases between them. The germline V gene has CDR1 GTSNPN and CDR2 SVGIG (reference sequence). This CDR3 spans 17 amino acids.

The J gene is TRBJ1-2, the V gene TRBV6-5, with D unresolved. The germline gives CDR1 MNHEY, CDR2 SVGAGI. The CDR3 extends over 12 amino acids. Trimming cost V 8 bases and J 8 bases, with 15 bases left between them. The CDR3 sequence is CASLKFGSGYTF. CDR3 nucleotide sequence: TGTGCCAGCCTTAAGTTCGGGAGCGGCTACACCTTC.

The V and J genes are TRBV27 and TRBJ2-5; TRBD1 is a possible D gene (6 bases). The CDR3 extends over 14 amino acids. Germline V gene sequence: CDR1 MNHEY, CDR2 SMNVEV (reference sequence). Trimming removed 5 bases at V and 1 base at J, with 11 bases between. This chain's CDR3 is CASSTYRAQETQYF. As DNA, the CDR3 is TGTGCCAGCAGTACCTACAGGGCCCAAGAGACCCAGTACTTC.

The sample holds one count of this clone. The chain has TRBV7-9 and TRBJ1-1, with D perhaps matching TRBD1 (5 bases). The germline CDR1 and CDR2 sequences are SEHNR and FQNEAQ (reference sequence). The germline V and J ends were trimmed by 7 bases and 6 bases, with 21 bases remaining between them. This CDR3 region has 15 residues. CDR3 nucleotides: TGTGCCAGCACCACGGGAGGGGCAGGCGGGTCTGAAGCTTTCTTT. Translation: CASTTGGAGGSEAFF.

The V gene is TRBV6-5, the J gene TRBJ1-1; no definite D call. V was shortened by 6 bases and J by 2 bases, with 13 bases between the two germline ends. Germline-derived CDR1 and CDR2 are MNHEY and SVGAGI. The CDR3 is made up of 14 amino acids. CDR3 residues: CASRTGNYNTEAFF. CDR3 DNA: TGTGCCAGCAGGACCGGGAATTATAACACTGAAGCTTTCTTT.